This T cell receptor (beta chain) was sequenced for a study of identical twins. The study, taken as a whole, reports: Models underpredicted monozygotic twin sharing of out-of-frame TCR alpha. Cross-sectional statistical analysis was relied on for the conclusions, without the same donors being followed. Excess low generation probability was seen in twin-shared out-of-frame alpha sequences.

In TCRdb, the 5' RACE reads were re-called with MiXCR into one record per CDR3 protein. The table includes approximately 1.8 million distinct CDR3 sequences, about 32% detected once. V lost 3 bases to trimming and J lost 2 bases, with 10 bases between them. The CDR3 has 14 amino acids. Germline V gene data show CDR1 as MNHEY and CDR2 as SMNVEV (reference sequence). This clonotype turned up a few times. Antigen specificity is unknown. The chain employs TRBV27 and TRBJ2-5; D perhaps matches TRBD2 (6 bases). Sequencing was done on a sample of cord blood. The source is a newborn girl in good health. Here the CDR3 reads CASSFGSGQETQYF. The CDR3 DNA sequence: TGTGCCAGCAGTTTCGGTAGCGGACAAGAGACCCAGTACTTC.